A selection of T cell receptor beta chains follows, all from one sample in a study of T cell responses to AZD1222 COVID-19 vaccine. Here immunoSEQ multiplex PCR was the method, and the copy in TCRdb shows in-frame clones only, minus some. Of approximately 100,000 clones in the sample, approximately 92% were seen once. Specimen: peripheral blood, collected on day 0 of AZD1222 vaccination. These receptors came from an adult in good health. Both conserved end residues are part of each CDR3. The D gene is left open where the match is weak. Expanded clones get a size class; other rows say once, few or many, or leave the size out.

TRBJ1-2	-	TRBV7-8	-	CASSPDYGYTF	TGTGCCAGCAGCCCTGACTATGGCTACACCTTC
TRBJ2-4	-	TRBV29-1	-	CSGVDLWGAKNIQYF	TGCAGCGGTGTGGACCTCTGGGGGGCCAAAAACATTCAGTACTTC
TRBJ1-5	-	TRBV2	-	CASGFRPGGYGNQPQHF	TGTGCCAGCGGGTTTCGACCGGGGGGCTATGGCAATCAGCCCCAGCATTTT
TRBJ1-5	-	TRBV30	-	CAWNRGGVNQPQHF	TGTGCCTGGAACAGAGGAGGGGTCAATCAGCCCCAGCATTTT
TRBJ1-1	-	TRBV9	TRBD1	CASSPTLDFRGTEAFF	TGTGCCAGCAGCCCCACGCTCGACTTCAGGGGGACTGAAGCTTTCTTT
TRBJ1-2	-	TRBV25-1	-	CASSVRAGQGNYGYTF	TGTGCCAGCAGTGTTAGGGCAGGGCAGGGGAACTATGGCTACACCTTC
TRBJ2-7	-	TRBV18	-	CASSAGDYEQYF	TGTGCCAGCTCAGCAGGGGACTACGAGCAGTACTTC
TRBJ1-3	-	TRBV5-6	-	CASSLVGGPSGWGTIYF	TGTGCCAGCAGCTTGGTCGGGGGCCCCTCGGGCTGGGGAACCATATATTTT
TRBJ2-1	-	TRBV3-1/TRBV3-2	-	CASSQLGADNEQFF	TGTGCCAGCAGCCAACTGGGGGCGGACAATGAGCAGTTCTTC
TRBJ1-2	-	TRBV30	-	CAWSEAYGGYTF	TGTGCCTGGAGTGAGGCATACGGGGGCTACACCTTC
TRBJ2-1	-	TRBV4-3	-	CASSQAMDRNNEQFF	TGCGCCAGCAGCCAAGCCATGGACAGAAACAATGAGCAGTTCTTC
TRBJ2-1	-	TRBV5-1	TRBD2	CASSGTSGNVNEQFF	TGCGCCAGCAGCGGAACCAGCGGGAACGTGAATGAGCAGTTCTTC
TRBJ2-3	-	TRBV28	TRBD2	CASSLSAGGTDTQYF	TGTGCCAGCAGTTTATCCGCGGGAGGAACAGATACGCAGTATTTT
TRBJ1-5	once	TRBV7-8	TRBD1	CASSSGGQGFTLGYQPQHF	TGTGCCAGCAGCTCCGGGGGACAGGGATTTACTTTAGGCTATCAGCCCCAGCATTTT
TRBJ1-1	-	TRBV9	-	CASSVEPGQGTEAFF	TGTGCCAGCAGCGTAGAGCCCGGTCAGGGAACTGAAGCTTTCTTT
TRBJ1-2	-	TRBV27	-	CASSLSWQGGYGYTF	TGTGCCAGCAGTTTAAGCTGGCAGGGAGGCTATGGCTACACCTTC
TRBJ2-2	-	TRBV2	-	CASSFGGGTGELFF	TGTGCCAGCAGTTTCGGAGGGGGCACCGGGGAGCTGTTTTTT
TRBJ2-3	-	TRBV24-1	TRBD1	CATSETGTDTQYF	TGTGCCACCAGTGAGACAGGGACAGATACGCAGTATTTT
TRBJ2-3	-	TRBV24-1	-	CATSTGSTDTQYF	TGTGCCACCAGCACAGGGAGCACAGATACGCAGTATTTT
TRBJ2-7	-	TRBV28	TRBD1	CASSGQGGLYEQYF	TGTGCCAGCAGCGGACAGGGAGGTTTGTACGAGCAGTACTTC
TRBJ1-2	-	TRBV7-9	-	CASSLGTGEYYGYTF	TGTGCCAGCAGCTTAGGTACCGGGGAGTACTATGGCTACACCTTC
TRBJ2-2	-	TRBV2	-	CASLEDPTGELFF	TGTGCCAGCCTTGAGGATCCCACCGGGGAGCTGTTTTTT
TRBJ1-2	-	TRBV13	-	CASSLGEGLSYGYTF	TGTGCCAGCAGCTTAGGCGAGGGATTGAGCTATGGCTACACCTTC
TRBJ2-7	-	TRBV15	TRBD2	CATSRGGRPLLQQYF	TGTGCCACCAGCCGGGGCGGGAGGCCCCTACTCCAGCAGTACTTC
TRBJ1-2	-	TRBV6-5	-	CASQESDGVYGYTF	TGTGCCAGCCAGGAATCGGACGGGGTCTATGGCTACACCTTC
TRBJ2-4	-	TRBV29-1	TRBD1	CSVSDRVWNIQYF	TGCAGCGTTTCAGACAGGGTTTGGAACATTCAGTACTTC
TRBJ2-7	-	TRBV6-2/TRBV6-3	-	CASSYRGRYEQYF	TGTGCCAGCAGTTACAGGGGCCGCTACGAGCAGTACTTC
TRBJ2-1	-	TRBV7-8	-	CASSLDFAGNGNEQFF	TGTGCCAGCAGCTTAGATTTTGCGGGCAATGGGAATGAGCAGTTCTTC
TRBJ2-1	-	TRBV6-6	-	CASSYSAEQFF	TGTGCCAGCAGTTACTCCGCTGAGCAGTTCTTC
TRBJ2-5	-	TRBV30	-	CAYAGTSGETQYF	TGTGCCTATGCCGGGACCTCGGGAGAGACCCAGTACTTC
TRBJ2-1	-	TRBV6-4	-	CASSERDEEGGPYNEQFF	TGTGCCAGCAGTGAAAGGGACGAAGAGGGGGGGCCATACAATGAGCAGTTCTTC
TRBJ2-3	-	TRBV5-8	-	CASILRSTDTQYF	TGTGCCAGCATCCTCAGGAGCACAGATACGCAGTATTTT